This T cell receptor (beta chain) was observed in a study of cytomegalovirus exposure and HLA in healthy donors (dated by TCRdb to between 2016 and 2019). About the investigation overall: An earlier analysis of fewer than 750 of the donors reported about 300 Gb of sequence data and 95 million to 130 million unique TCR beta sequences obtained from approximately 180 million T cells. Approximately 300 gigabases of sequencing data and around 85 million unique TCR sequences made up an early release that covered about 640 HLA-typed donors. The genetic ancestry cluster associated with self-reported Caucasian donors included over 80% of the roughly 390 genotyped donors. The study was designed to test whether signatures of past pathogen exposure could be identified by cataloging public T cell receptors. Using immunosequencing, the study profiled T cell repertoires from approximately 700 subjects and related those repertoires to cytomegalovirus serostatus. Along with the roughly 710-subject first cohort, a separate validation cohort of some 130 different subjects was used. To predict cytomegalovirus infection status, the study brought together high-throughput TCR immunosequencing, statistical association of individual TCRs with disease status, and machine learning. A later analysis re-examined previously published TCR beta repertoires from about 670 donors and added high-resolution HLA genotyping to investigate patterns of TCR occurrence. Rather than drawing on any new phenotypic data, the later analysis identified candidate immune exposures from TCR beta sequences and the way those sequences occurred across donors. To decide whether each TCR beta V gene segment behaved as functional or pseudogenic, an earlier analysis of some 600 of the donors relied on high-throughput TCR beta sequencing. Donor age, sex, ethnicity and CMV serostatus were compiled together with the repertoire data. A later genetic analysis took genome-wide SNP genotypes for about 60% of the roughly 670 donors and used that subset as a discovery cohort. All discovery cohort repertoires had been generated on a single sequencing platform. Class I and class II HLA loci were covered by the typing at four-digit resolution. Typing coverage differed by locus: A, B, C, DRB1 and DQB1 were typed in about 629-630 donors, DQA1 in about 500, DPA1 in 600 to 610, and DPB1 in just under 480. Because of strong linkage in the cohort, four or five DR-DQ haplotypes were treated as single units for association and clustering. Among about 400 genotyped donors of the cohort, an average of approximately 200,000 unique TCR beta nucleotide sequences was sequenced per donor, of which about 19% were non-productive. General study outcomes and caveats: Most TCR sequences were observed very rarely across donors, whereas some public TCRs were present in many individuals. A later genetic analysis associated a missense DCLRE1C variant with V-gene and J-gene trimming of TCR beta chains, and an independent cohort replicated the association. A further reported finding was that TCR beta sequences accurately predicted the HLA-A and HLA-B alleles for most subjects in the first cohort. Specific HLA alleles were associated with around 18,000 TCR beta sequences at a false discovery rate of 0.05 in a later analysis. In a later analysis, HLA-associated TCR beta chains showed more clonal expansion and lower generation probabilities than non-associated chains that were equally common. The cohort was sequenced for TCR beta chains only, and without alpha or paired-chain data the features that could be detected were limited. In a later analysis, several top co-occurrence clusters were reported to appear linked to parvovirus B19, influenza, CMV and Epstein-Barr virus. According to a later analysis, TCR association rates differed among HLA loci, with DRB1 alleles showing the most associated TCRs and HLA-C alleles showing the fewest. Immune exposure information for the cohort was limited to CMV serostatus. Cytomegalovirus status was reported to be diagnosed by the classifier with high specificity and sensitivity in both the original and validation cohorts. Some IMGT-functional V segments, including TRBV6-2 and TRBV6-3, could not be told apart with the 87-base-pair reads, so those segments were excluded. A few of the identified cytomegalovirus-associated TCR beta chains were confirmed in vitro to be specific for cytomegalovirus antigens. Seventeen rarely observed V segments, including chromosome 9 orphons, were excluded from the earlier analysis of a few hundred of the donors because counts were too low. In an earlier analysis of 500 to 650 of the donors, most TCR beta V segments appeared in productive rearrangements about 87% or about 30% of the time, broadly matching IMGT annotations. HLA typing was unavailable for some donors at each locus, so association tests used only the typed subset. A cluster of highly shared sequence variants was judged likely to represent a technical artifact of the sequencing pipeline. When HLA alleles, especially DR and DQ, strongly co-occurred, attributing TCR associations to individual alleles was difficult. According to the authors, the approach could potentially be generalized to other disease states and immunological phenotypes. A total of fewer than 200 TCR beta chains were listed by the study as associated with cytomegalovirus. In a later genetic analysis, fewer N-insertions in productive TCRs were reported among donors in an Asian-associated ancestry cluster than the 666-donor mean. Presence/absence analyses assumed roughly uniform sequencing depth across donors, an assumption that may not hold. A later analysis found that most CMV-associated TCR beta chains appeared HLA-restricted, with HLA associations seemingly driven largely by CMV exposure. Linkage disequilibrium might explain the correlated functional status among segregating V segments, but an unknown experimental factor could not be excluded.

The cohort was made up of about 670 healthy bone marrow donors. Cohort members were all nominally healthy when sampled, although unrecorded immune exposures were likely present. The donor tested CMV seronegative and was one of the 352 seronegative cohort members. A peripheral blood sample was collected from each donor, and TCR beta sequencing was performed on peripheral blood mononuclear cells. Genomic DNA extraction from the blood cell samples was performed with the Qiagen DNeasy Blood Extraction Kit. Library preparation employed the immunoSEQ multiplex PCR assay. A mixture of 60 forward primers for TCR Vbeta segments and 13 reverse primers for TCR Jbeta segments was used in the multiplex PCR. A multiplex PCR assay on genomic DNA amplified the CDR3 region of rearranged TCR beta genes. The amplified TCR beta libraries were sequenced on the Illumina HiSeq System as 87-base-pair reads. The study's own analysis went as follows. A later analysis tallied tens of millions of unique TCR beta chains across the 666 repertoires, and approximately 12 million of those chains were shared by two or more donors. Raw reads were error-corrected and collapsed into unique sequences by a nearest-neighbor algorithm in which closely related sequences were merged to remove PCR and sequencing errors. V, D and J gene segments were assigned by aligning CDR3 sequences to IMGT reference sequences. For a sequence to be retained, a match of at least six nucleotides was required to both a V gene segment and a J gene segment. A rearrangement was called productive if the CDR3 had no stop codons and remained in frame with V and J, and every other rearrangement was called non-productive. CDR3 was defined according to IMGT convention as the region running from the second conserved V-encoded cysteine to the conserved J-encoded phenylalanine. The earlier analysis of around 640 of the donors excluded sequences that lacked an unambiguous match to a single V gene segment. In an earlier analysis of several hundred of the donors, V segments were called functional above 56.7% productive rearrangements and were called segregating when the between-donor standard deviation exceeded 5%. A statistical classification framework was developed to diagnose cytomegalovirus status using the catalog of TCR beta chain sequences. V and J gene assignment, in a later analysis, came from comparing TCR nucleotide sequences with IMGT/GENE-DB human TR gene sequences. In a later analysis, CDR3 sequences and most-parsimonious VDJ recombination scenarios were assigned using the TCRdist pipeline. In a later analysis, every TCR beta chain was defined by the combination of its CDR3 amino acid sequence and its V-gene family, and reads without a unique V-gene family were dropped. As a way to deal with suspected cross-contamination and a sequencing artifact, a later analysis dropped 450 to 600 nucleotide sequences that were highly shared and had low generation probability. In a later analysis, a clonal expansion index was calculated for each public chain from normalized within-repertoire ranks of inferred template counts. Generation probabilities in a later analysis came from a VDJ recombination model fitted to out-of-frame rearrangements, and those results were checked against IGoR. In a later analysis, TCR-TCR, TCR-HLA and TCR-CMV co-occurrence was scored with hypergeometric tests, and a repertoire-size bias correction was applied to TCR pairs. A later analysis estimated false discovery rates by permuting HLA or CMV assignments 20 times. In a later analysis, co-occurring TCRs were grouped using DBSCAN, with TCRdist sequence similarity added in when clustering inside HLA-allele-positive subsets. Repertoires with fewer than 30,000 or more than 120,000 public chains, plus five repertoires with anomalous nucleotide sharing, were excluded from co-occurrence clustering. Sourced from immuneACCESS, this table was stored by TCRdb with only in-frame sequences that have V and J called. A share of the clones is absent; for the studies checked, an unresolved V gene accounts for under half, and the remainder has no known explanation. The D gene and trimming were derived from the DNA, and the V and J assignments and clone size from that table. This sample holds approximately 170,000 clones; around 80% were observed only once. Of the sample, less than 2.5% falls within the top ten clones.

Counted from cysteine to phenylalanine, this CDR3 has 12 amino acids. CDR3 DNA is the only sequence kept; it has 36 bases, read in frame from the first base. CDR1 and CDR2, looked up from the germline V gene (reference sequence), are SEHNR and FQNEAQ. V lost 3 bases and J lost 8 bases, and the count of bases not matched to a germline gene is 3. On this clone itself: The antigen it binds to is not known. No much larger clonotype is one base removed from it; base qualities were not supplied.

The sample was PBMCs. This sequence originates from a woman aged 45 to 65 in good health and CMV-seronegative. The chain uses TRBV7-9 and TRBJ1-2; 7 junctional bases match TRBD1. The nucleotides read TGTGCCAGCAGCTTCGACAGGGAGGGCTACACCTTC. Its amino acids are CASSFDREGYTF.